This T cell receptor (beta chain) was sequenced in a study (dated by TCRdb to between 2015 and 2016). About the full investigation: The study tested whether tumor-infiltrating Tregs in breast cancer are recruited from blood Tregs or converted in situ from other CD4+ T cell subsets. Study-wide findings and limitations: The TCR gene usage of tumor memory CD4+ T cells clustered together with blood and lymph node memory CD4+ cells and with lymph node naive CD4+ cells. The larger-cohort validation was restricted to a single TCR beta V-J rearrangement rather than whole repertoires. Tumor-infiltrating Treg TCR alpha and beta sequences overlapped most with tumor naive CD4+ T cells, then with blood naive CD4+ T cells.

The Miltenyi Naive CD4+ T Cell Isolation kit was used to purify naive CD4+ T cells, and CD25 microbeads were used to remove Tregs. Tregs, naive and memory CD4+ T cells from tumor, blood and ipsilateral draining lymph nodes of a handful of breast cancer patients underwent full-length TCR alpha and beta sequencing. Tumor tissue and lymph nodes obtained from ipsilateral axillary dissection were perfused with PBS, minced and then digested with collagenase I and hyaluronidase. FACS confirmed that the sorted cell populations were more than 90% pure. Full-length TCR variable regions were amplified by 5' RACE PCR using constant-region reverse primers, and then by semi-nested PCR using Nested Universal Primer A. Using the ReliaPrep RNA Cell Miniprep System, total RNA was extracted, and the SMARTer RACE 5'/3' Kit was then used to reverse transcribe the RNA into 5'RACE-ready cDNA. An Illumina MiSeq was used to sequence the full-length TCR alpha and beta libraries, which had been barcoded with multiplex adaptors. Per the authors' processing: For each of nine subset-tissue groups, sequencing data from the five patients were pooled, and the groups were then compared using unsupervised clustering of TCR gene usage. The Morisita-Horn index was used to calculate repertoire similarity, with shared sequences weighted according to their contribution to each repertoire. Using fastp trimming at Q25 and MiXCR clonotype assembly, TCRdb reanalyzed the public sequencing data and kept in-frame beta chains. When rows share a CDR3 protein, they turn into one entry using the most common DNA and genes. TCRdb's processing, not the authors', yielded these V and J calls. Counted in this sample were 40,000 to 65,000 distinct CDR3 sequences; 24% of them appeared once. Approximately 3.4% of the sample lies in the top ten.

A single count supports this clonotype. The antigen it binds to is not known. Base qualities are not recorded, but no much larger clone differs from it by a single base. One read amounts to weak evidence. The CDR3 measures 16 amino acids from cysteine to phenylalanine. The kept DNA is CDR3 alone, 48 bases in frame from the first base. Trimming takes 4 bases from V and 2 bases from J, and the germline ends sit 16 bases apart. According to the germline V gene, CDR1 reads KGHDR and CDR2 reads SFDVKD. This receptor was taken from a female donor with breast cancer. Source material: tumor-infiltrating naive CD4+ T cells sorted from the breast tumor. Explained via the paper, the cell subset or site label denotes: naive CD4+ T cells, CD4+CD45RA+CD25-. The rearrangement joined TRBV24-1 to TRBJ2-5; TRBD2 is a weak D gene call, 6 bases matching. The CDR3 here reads CATSDRGGCRQETQYF. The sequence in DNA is TGTGCCACCAGTGACCGTGGGGGGTGCAGGCAAGAGACCCAGTACTTC.